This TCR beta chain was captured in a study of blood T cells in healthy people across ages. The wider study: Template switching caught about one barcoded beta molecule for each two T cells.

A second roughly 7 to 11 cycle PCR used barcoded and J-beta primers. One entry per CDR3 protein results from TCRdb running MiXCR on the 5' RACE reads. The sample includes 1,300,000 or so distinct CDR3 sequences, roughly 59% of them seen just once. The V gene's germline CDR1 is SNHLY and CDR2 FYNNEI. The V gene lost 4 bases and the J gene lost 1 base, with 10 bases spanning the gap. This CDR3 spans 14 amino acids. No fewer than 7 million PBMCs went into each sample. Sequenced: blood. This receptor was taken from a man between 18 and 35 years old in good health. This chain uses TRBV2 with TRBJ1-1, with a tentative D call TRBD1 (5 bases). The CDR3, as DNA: TGTGCCAGCAGTGTCGGGGGACCGAACACTGAAGCTTTCTTT. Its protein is CASSVGGPNTEAFF.